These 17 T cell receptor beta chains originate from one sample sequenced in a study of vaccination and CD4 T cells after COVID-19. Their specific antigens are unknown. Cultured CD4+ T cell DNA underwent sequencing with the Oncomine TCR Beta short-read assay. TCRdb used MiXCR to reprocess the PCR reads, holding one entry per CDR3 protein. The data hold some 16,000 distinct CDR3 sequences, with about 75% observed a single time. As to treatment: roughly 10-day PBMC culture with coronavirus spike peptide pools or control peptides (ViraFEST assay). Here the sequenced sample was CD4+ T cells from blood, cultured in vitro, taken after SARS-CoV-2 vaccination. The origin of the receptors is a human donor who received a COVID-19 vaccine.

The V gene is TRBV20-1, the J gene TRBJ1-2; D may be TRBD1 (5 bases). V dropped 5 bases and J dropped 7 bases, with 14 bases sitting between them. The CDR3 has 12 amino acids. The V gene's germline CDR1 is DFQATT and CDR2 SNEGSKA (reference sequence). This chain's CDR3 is CSAGPRGRGYTF. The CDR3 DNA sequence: TGCAGTGCTGGTCCTAGGGGCCGTGGCTACACCTTC.

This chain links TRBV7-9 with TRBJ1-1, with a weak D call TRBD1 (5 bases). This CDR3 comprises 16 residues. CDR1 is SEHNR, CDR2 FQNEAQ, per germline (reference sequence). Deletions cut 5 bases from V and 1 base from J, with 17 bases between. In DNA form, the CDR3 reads TGTGCCAGCAGCCCTATTTGGGGACCCGCGAACACTGAAGCTTTCTTT. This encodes CASSPIWGPANTEAFF.

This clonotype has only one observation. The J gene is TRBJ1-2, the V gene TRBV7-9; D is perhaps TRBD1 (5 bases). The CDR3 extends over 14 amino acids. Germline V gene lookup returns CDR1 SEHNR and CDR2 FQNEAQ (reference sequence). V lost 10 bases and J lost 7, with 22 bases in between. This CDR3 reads CATKRGLKDGGYTF. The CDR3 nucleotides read TGTGCCACCAAGAGGGGACTCAAGGATGGTGGCTACACCTTC.

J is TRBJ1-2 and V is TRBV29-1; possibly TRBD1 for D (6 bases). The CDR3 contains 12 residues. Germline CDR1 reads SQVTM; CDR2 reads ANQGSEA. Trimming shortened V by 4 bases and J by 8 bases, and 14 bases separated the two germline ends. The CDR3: CSVGDVGGGYTF. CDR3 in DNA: TGCAGCGTTGGGGACGTTGGGGGCGGCTACACCTTC.

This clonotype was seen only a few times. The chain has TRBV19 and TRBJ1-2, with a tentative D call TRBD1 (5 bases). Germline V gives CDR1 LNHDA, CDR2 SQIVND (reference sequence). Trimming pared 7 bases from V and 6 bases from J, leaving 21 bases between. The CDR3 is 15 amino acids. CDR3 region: CASIPRDSKGNGYTF. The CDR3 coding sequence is TGTGCCAGTATTCCCCGGGACTCCAAAGGGAATGGCTACACCTTC.

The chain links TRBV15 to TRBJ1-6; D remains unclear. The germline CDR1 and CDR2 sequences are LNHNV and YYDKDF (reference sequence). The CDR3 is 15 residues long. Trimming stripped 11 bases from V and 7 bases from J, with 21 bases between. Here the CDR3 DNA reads TGTGCCGCGGCACCGCAGGCAGAACCCAATTCACCCCTCCACTTT. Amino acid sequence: CAAAPQAEPNSPLHF.

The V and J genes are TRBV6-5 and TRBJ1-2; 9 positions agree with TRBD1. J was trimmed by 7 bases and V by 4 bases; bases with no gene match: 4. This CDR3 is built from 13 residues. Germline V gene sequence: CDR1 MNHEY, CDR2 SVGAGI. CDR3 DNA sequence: TGTGCCAGCAGTTGGACAGGGGAAGGTGGCTACACCTTC. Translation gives CASSWTGEGGYTF.

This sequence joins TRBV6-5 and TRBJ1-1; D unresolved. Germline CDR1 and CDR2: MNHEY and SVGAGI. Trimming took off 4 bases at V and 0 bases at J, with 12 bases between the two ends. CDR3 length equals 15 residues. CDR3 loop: CASSSPRALNTEAFF. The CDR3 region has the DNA TGTGCCAGCAGTTCACCCCGGGCCTTGAACACTGAAGCTTTCTTT.

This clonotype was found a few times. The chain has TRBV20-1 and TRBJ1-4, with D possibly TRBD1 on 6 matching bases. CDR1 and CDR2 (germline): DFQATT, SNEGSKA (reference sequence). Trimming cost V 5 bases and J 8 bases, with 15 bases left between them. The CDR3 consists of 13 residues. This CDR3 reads CSAQPQGGEKLFF. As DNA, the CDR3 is TGCAGTGCTCAGCCACAGGGAGGAGAAAAACTGTTTTTT.

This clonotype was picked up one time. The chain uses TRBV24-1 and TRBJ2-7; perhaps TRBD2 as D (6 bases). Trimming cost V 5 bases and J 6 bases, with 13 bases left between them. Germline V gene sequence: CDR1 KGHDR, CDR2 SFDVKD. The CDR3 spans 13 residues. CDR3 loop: CATSVPGLFEQYF. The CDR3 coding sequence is TGTGCCACCAGTGTCCCGGGACTTTTCGAGCAGTACTTC.

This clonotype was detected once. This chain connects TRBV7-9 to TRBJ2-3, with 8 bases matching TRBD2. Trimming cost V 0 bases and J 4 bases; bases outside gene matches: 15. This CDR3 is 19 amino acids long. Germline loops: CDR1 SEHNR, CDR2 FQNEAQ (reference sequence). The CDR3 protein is CASSLAWGARGGSADTQYF. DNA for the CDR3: TGTGCCAGCAGCTTAGCTTGGGGGGCCCGGGGGGGCTCTGCAGATACGCAGTATTTT.

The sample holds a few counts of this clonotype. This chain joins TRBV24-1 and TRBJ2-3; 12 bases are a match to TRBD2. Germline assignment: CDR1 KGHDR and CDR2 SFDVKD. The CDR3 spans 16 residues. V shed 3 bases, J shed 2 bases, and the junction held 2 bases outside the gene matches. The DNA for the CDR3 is TGTGCCACCAGTGATCGGACTAGCGGGGACACAGATACGCAGTATTTT. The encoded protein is CATSDRTSGDTDTQYF.

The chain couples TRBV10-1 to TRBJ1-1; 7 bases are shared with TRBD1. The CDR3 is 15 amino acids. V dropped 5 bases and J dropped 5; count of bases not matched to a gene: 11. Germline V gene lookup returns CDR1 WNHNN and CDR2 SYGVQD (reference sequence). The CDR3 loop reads CASSQRRGGGTEAFF. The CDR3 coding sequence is TGCGCCAGCAGTCAGCGCAGGGGGGGAGGAACTGAAGCTTTCTTT.

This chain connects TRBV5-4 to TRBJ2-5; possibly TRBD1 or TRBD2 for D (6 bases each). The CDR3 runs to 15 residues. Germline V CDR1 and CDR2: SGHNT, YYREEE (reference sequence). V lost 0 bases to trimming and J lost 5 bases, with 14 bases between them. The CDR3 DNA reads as TGTGCCAGCAGCTTGGCGGGGGTAGGGGGGGAGACCCAGTACTTC. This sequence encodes CASSLAGVGGETQYF.

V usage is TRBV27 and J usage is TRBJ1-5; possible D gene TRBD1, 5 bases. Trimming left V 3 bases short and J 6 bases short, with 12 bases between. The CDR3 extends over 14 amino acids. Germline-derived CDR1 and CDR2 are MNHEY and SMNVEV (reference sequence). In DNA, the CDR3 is TGTGCCAGCAGTTTCGCAGGGTCCTCTCAGCCCCAGCATTTT. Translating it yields CASSFAGSSQPQHF.

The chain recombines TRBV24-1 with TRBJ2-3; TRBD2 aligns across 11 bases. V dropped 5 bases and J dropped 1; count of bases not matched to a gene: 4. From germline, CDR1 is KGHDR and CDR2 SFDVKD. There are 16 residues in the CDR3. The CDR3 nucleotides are TGTGCCACCAGTGCCCTGACTAGCGGGGGCACAGATACGCAGTATTTT. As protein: CATSALTSGGTDTQYF.

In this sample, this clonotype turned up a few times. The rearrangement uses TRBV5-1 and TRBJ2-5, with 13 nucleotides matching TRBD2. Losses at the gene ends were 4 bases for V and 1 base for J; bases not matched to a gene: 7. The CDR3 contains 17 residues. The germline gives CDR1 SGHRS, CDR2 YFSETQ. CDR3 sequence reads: CASSPGLAGEFQETQYF. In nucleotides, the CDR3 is TGCGCCAGCAGCCCAGGACTAGCGGGGGAGTTCCAAGAGACCCAGTACTTC. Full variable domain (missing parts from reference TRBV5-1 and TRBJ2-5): KAGVTQTPRYLIKTRGQQVTLSCSPISGHRSVSWYQQTPGQGLQFLFEYFSETQRNKGNFPGRFSGRQFSNSRSEMNVSTLELGDSALYLCASSPGLAGEFQETQYFGPGTRLLVL.